The 24 T cell receptor beta chains below come from one sample, sequenced in a study of blood T cells in healthy people across ages. A second PCR, run for roughly 7 to 11 cycles, used a sample-barcoded 5' primer plus a J-beta primer mix. Via MiXCR, TCRdb re-called the 5' RACE reads, giving one row per CDR3 protein. The sample carries hundreds of thousands of distinct CDR3 sequences, 20% to 25% recorded once. The sequenced sample consisted of blood. The receptors originated from a man in his 70s in good health.

V gene TRBV3-1 combines with J gene TRBJ2-3, with TRBD2 identical over 9 bases. The V gene's germline CDR1 is LGHDT and CDR2 YNNKEL (reference sequence). The trim removed 4 bases at V and 2 bases at J, leaving 13 bases unmatched. The CDR3 loop spans 18 amino acids. In nucleotides, the CDR3 is TGTGCCAGCAGCCTTGGGTCTGATCGACTAGCGGACACAGATACGCAGTATTTT. This codes for CASSLGSDRLADTDTQYF.

V usage is TRBV15 and J usage is TRBJ2-4, with D maybe TRBD1 (6 bases). This CDR3 spans 15 amino acids. Germline CDR1 and CDR2: LNHNV and YYDKDF (reference sequence). Trimming stripped 0 bases from V and 4 bases from J, with 10 bases between. CDR3 loop: CATSRDRQGKNIQYF. DNA of the CDR3: TGTGCCACCAGCAGAGATCGGCAGGGGAAAAACATTCAGTACTTC.

This clonotype turned up a few times. The chain couples TRBV7-6 to TRBJ2-7; D is possibly TRBD1 (5 bases). The CDR3 consists of 14 residues. The V gene's germline CDR1 is SGHVS and CDR2 FNYEAQ. V dropped 0 bases and J dropped 3 bases, with 9 bases sitting between them. CDR3 nucleotides: TGTGCCAGCAGCTTAGCGCTAACAGGCTACGAGCAGTACTTC. Translating gives CASSLALTGYEQYF.

This chain connects TRBV3-1 to TRBJ2-3, with D unclear. V was trimmed by 0 bases and J by 1 base, leaving 5 bases between them. CDR1 and CDR2 (germline): LGHDT, YNNKEL (reference sequence). This CDR3 contains 14 residues. The CDR3 protein is CASSQDRRTDTQYF. The CDR3 DNA sequence: TGTGCCAGCAGCCAAGATCGCCGCACAGATACGCAGTATTTT.

The CDR3 DNA reads TGCGCCAGCAGCGCAGATACTAGCGGGAGGGCGAGAGAGACCCAGTACTTC. This translates into CASSADTSGRARETQYF. The chain links TRBV5-1 to TRBJ2-5, with 13 bases that match TRBD2. From germline, CDR1 is SGHRS and CDR2 YFSETQ. CDR3 length: 17 residues. The ends lost 4 bases at V and 4 bases at J; junction bases unmatched: 10.

This clonotype was picked up a small number of times. The V gene is TRBV7-8, the J gene TRBJ2-2; the match to TRBD2 covers 7 bases. Per the germline V gene, CDR1 is SGHVS and CDR2 is FQNEAQ. The CDR3 spans 15 residues. Trimming cost V 5 bases and J 1 base; bases outside gene matches: 4. CDR3 sequence (DNA): TGTGCCAGCAGCGTGTTAGCGGGGAACACCGGGGAGCTGTTTTTT. It encodes CASSVLAGNTGELFF.

V usage is TRBV14 and J usage is TRBJ2-7, with D maybe TRBD2 (6 bases). The germline V and J ends were trimmed by 0 bases and 0 bases, with 12 bases remaining between them. CDR3 length: 16 amino acids. Germline-derived CDR1 and CDR2 are SGHDN and FVKESK. The CDR3 protein is CASSQDGRGPSYEQYF. In DNA, the CDR3 is TGTGCCAGCAGCCAAGATGGGCGGGGCCCCTCCTACGAGCAGTACTTC.

This clonotype was seen only a few times. The chain links TRBV4-2 to TRBJ1-2, with TRBD1 matching over 7 bases. The germline V gene has CDR1 LGHNA and CDR2 YNFKEQ. The CDR3 runs to 18 residues. The trim removed 3 bases at V and 0 bases at J, leaving 13 bases unmatched. CDR3: CASSQDSDRYRANYGYTF. CDR3 DNA: TGTGCCAGCAGCCAGGATTCGGACAGGTATCGAGCTAACTATGGCTACACCTTC.

The chain is built from TRBV5-1 and TRBJ2-1, with a possible D match to TRBD2 (6 bases). Trimming shortened V by 4 bases and J by 10 bases, and 24 bases separated the two germline ends. This CDR3 is built from 16 residues. Germline CDR1 and CDR2: SGHRS and YFSETQ. In DNA, the CDR3 is TGCGCCAGCAGCCTGGGGACTCTAACCCTTAAAAGGGAGCAGTTCTTC. It is translated as CASSLGTLTLKREQFF.

This clonotype was picked up a small number of times. The chain is built from TRBV4-3 and TRBJ2-1; the D gene is possibly TRBD2 (6 bases). The germline gives CDR1 LGHNA, CDR2 YSLEER. This CDR3 spans 15 amino acids. The V end was cut by 0 bases, the J end by 0 bases, with 6 bases between. For the CDR3, the DNA is TGCGCCAGCAGCCAAGAGGGGGGCTCCTACAATGAGCAGTTCTTC. Protein: CASSQEGGSYNEQFF.

The J gene is TRBJ2-5, the V gene TRBV7-8; D remains unclear. The J call may not be correct, given that the DNA end is closer to TRBJ2-7. The CDR3 is 15 residues long. Germline loops: CDR1 SGHVS, CDR2 FQNEAQ. CDR3 protein: CASSLALLEDYEQYF. DNA of the CDR3: TGTGCCAGCAGCTTAGCCCTCCTTGAGGACTACGAGCAGTACTTC.

The V call is TRBV6-1, the J call TRBJ2-1; D not resolved. Deletions cut 3 bases from V and 0 bases from J, with 9 bases between. CDR1 and CDR2 (germline): MNHNS, SASEGT. CDR3 length: 15 residues. The CDR3 loop reads CASSESGVSYNEQFF. CDR3 in DNA: TGTGCCAGCAGTGAGTCTGGTGTCTCCTACAATGAGCAGTTCTTC.

In this sample, this clonotype turned up a few times. The V call is TRBV9, the J call TRBJ1-3, with no clear D. The germline gives CDR1 SGDLS, CDR2 YYNGEE. CDR3 size: 15 residues. V lost 4 bases and J lost 0, with 11 bases in between. The CDR3: CASSPRFGSGNTIYF. The CDR3 bases are TGTGCCAGCAGCCCGAGGTTTGGCTCTGGAAACACCATATATTTT.

Only a few counts were recorded for this clonotype. This rearrangement joins TRBV6-6 to TRBJ2-5; the D gene could be TRBD1 or TRBD2 (6 bases each). The J call may be in error: the DNA end matches TRBJ2-1 better. In germline, CDR1 is MNHNY, CDR2 SVGAGI (reference sequence). The CDR3 spans 12 residues. Here the CDR3 reads CASSAGDYEQFF. For the CDR3, the DNA is TGTGCCAGCAGCGCAGGGGACTATGAGCAGTTCTTC.

This clonotype was picked up a small number of times. This chain joins TRBV2 and TRBJ1-6; D not certain. Trimming left V 4 bases short and J 5 bases short, with 6 bases between. Germline V gene lookup returns CDR1 SNHLY and CDR2 FYNNEI. This CDR3 spans 13 amino acids. CDR3 coding DNA: TGTGCCAGCAGTGCAACAGATAATTCACCCCTCCACTTT. It specifies CASSATDNSPLHF. Using reference TRBV2 and TRBJ1-6 for the parts outside the CDR3, the full variable domain is EPEVTQTPSHQVTQMGQEVILRCVPISNHLYFYWYRQILGQKVEFLVSFYNNEISEKSEIFDDQFSVERPDGSNFTLKIRSTKLEDSAMYFCASSATDNSPLHFGNGTRLTVT.

V is TRBV20-1 and J is TRBJ2-6; D call uncertain. CDR1 and CDR2 from the germline V gene are DFQATT and SNEGSKA (reference sequence). The V end was cut by 6 bases, the J end by 10 bases, with 16 bases between. The CDR3 runs to 13 residues. CDR3 protein: CSALSPGGNVLTF. For the CDR3, the DNA is TGCAGTGCCCTGTCCCCCGGTGGGAACGTCCTGACTTTC.

CDR3 nucleotides: TGCGCCTCCTCCCCTTCGGGCTTGGCGGGAGGTTACGAGCAGTACTTC. This gives the protein CASSPSGLAGGYEQYF. The chain is built from TRBV5-1 and TRBJ2-7; 8 positions match TRBD2. The germline gives CDR1 SGHRS, CDR2 YFSETQ. The CDR3 has 16 residues. Trimming at V came to 10 bases and at J to 4 bases, leaving 19 bases not matched to a gene.

The chain has TRBV5-6 and TRBJ1-2; D gene ambiguous. Germline V lookup: CDR1 SGHDT, CDR2 YYEEEE. The V gene lost 1 base and the J gene lost 3 bases, with 13 bases spanning the gap. The CDR3 loop spans 15 amino acids. The CDR3 coding sequence is TGTGCCAGCAGCTTGCGACACCAAAGGGACTATGGCTACACCTTC. Its translation is CASSLRHQRDYGYTF.

This chain joins TRBV9 and TRBJ2-4; 8 nucleotides line up with TRBD2. J gave up 5 bases and V 5 bases, and 9 bases lay outside the gene matches. The CDR3 totals 15 residues. CDR1 and CDR2 from the germline V gene are SGDLS and YYNGEE. DNA of the CDR3: TGTGCCAGCAGTGCATCGGGAGGGCCGGAAAACATTCAGTACTTC. Protein: CASSASGGPENIQYF.

This clonotype was found a few times. The J gene is TRBJ2-7, the V gene TRBV2; 8 bases align to TRBD2. Looked up from germline, CDR1 is SNHLY and CDR2 is FYNNEI. With V trimmed by 7 bases and J by 0 bases, 20 bases remained unmatched. The CDR3 has 19 amino acids. CDR3 protein: CASKDPLLAGIRNSYEQYF. The CDR3 coding sequence is TGTGCCAGCAAAGACCCCCTCCTAGCGGGCATAAGGAACTCCTACGAGCAGTACTTC.

With regard to this clonotype: One junction end disagrees with the germline gene, perhaps due to a read error. This chain joins TRBV13 and TRBJ2-1, with 7 bases matching TRBD2. The CDR3 is 17 amino acids. Germline values: CDR1 PRHDT, CDR2 FYEKMQ (reference sequence). CDR3 nucleotides: TGTGTCAGCAGCTTTACGACTAGCCCAAATACCTACAATGAGCAGTTCTTC. This codes for CVSSFTTSPNTYNEQFF.

This clonotype has just a few counts. This chain connects TRBV12-3 or TRBV12-4 to TRBJ1-1, with 7 bases lining up with TRBD1. The CDR3 is made up of 13 amino acids. Trimming at V came to 5 bases and at J to 4 bases, leaving 4 bases not matched to a gene. CDR3 region: CASSPTGVTEAFF. For the CDR3, the DNA is TGTGCCAGCAGTCCCACAGGGGTCACTGAAGCTTTCTTT.

The table lists this clonotype with many counts. The chain couples TRBV7-8 to TRBJ2-7; D gene ambiguous. The CDR3 is 13 residues long. Trimming pared 1 base from V and 1 base from J, leaving 5 bases between. Germline CDR1 and CDR2: SGHVS and FQNEAQ. The CDR3 DNA is TGTGCCAGCAGCTTAGAGGAGTCCTACGAGCAGTACTTC. The encoded protein is CASSLEESYEQYF.

This clonotype was detected a few times. The rearrangement uses TRBV28 and TRBJ2-1, with 7 bases lining up with TRBD1. Trimming at V came to 5 bases and at J to 6 bases, leaving 16 bases not matched to a gene. The CDR3 loop spans 17 amino acids. The germline V gene has CDR1 MDHEN and CDR2 SYDVKM. CDR3 DNA sequence: TGTGCCAGCAGTCGCGAAATTACAGGGGCCTGGGGCAATGAGCAGTTCTTC. Translation gives CASSREITGAWGNEQFF.